Detailed here is one T cell receptor (beta chain). The antigen is undetermined. Sequenced by immunoSEQ multiplex PCR; TCRdb stores in-frame clones only, minus some. This sample has around 200,000 clones, with around 81% found just once. The sample is drawn from a study of cytomegalovirus exposure and HLA in healthy donors. General study findings and limits: Researchers catalogued over 150 TCR beta chains as cytomegalovirus-associated.

This CDR3 spans 16 amino acids. Germline V CDR1 and CDR2: SGHAT, FQNNGV. V dropped 5 bases and J dropped 7; count of bases not matched to a gene: 12. The sample comprised PBMCs. The TCR comes from a woman aged 18-29 years in good health and CMV-seropositive. V usage is TRBV11-2 and J usage is TRBJ2-3, with 10 bases matching TRBD2. The CDR3 loop reads CASSRQSSGGVNTQYF. CDR3 coding DNA: TGTGCCAGCAGCCGTCAATCGAGCGGGGGGGTTAATACGCAGTATTTT.